The 13 T cell receptor beta chains reported below all come from one sample, sequenced in a study of metastatic and nonmetastatic thyroid tumors. Through MiXCR, TCRdb re-clonotyped the PCR reads. The table lists 30,000 or so clones, around 32% of them singletons. Among the patients, none had received any treatment before thyroid surgery. Input material: blood. Receptors originate from a female donor with papillary thyroid cancer or a benign thyroid nodule (not recorded which). Some clones in this sample may be carry-over from other donors' samples.

In this sample, this clone turned up many times. V is TRBV12-5 and J is TRBJ1-1, with a tentative D call TRBD1 (6 bases). V was cut by 2 bases and J by 2 bases, with 9 bases left in between. In germline, CDR1 is LGHNT, CDR2 FRNRAP. The length of the CDR3 is 14 residues. CDR3 sequence (DNA): TGTGCTAGTGGTTTGCCGGGACAAAACACTGAAGCTTTCTTT. Translated: CASGLPGQNTEAFF.

In this sample, this clone turned up a few times. CDR3 sequence reads: CASRSFTGNSYEQYF. In DNA form, the CDR3 reads TGTGCCAGCAGATCCTTTACAGGGAACTCCTACGAGCAGTACTTC. The V call is TRBV28, the J call TRBJ2-7; a weak D match, TRBD1 (6 bases). There are 15 residues in the CDR3. The germline CDR1 and CDR2 sequences are MDHEN and SYDVKM. The V end was cut by 6 bases, the J end by 0 bases, with 15 bases between.

This clone was counted at least ten times. The chain combines TRBV28 with TRBJ2-3, with D perhaps TRBD2 (5 bases). The germline V and J ends were trimmed by 5 bases and 4 bases, with 16 bases remaining between them. This CDR3 has 15 amino acids. Looked up from germline, CDR1 is MDHEN and CDR2 is SYDVKM. CDR3 protein: CASSPGGPRADTQYF. CDR3 nucleotides: TGTGCCAGCAGTCCCGGAGGACCAAGGGCAGATACGCAGTATTTT.

This clone was detected only a few times. A clone one base away is much larger, so this may be a read error. J is TRBJ2-2 and V is TRBV5-4; 12 bases map to TRBD2. The CDR3 has 18 residues. From germline, CDR1 is SGHNT and CDR2 YYREEE (reference sequence). CDR3 bases: TGTGCCAGCAGCTTTGGCACTAGCGGGAGGTCCAACATCGGGGAGCTGTTTTTT. This gives the protein CASSFGTSGRSNIGELFF.

This clone was observed at least ten times. A read error is likely, as this CDR3 ends without the conserved phenylalanine or tryptophan. The limits of the CDR3 on the DNA are not certain, so only TCRdb's listed CDR3 is given. This chain joins TRBV7-3 and TRBJ1-6. Germline V CDR1 and CDR2: SGHTA, FQGTGA. 8 amino acids form the CDR3, both terminal residues included. CDR3 sequence: CASSLTAM.

Of note for this clone: The junction shows a germline mismatch at one end, possibly a read error. The chain couples TRBV15 to TRBJ2-7; either TRBD1 or TRBD2 may supply D (5 bases each). The CDR3 runs 16 residues. Per germline, CDR1 LNHNV and CDR2 YYDKDF (reference sequence). CDR3 amino acids: CATSRDSGPVGYEHDF. The CDR3 coding sequence is TGTGCAACCAGCAGAGATTCGGGACCGGTCGGCTACGAGCACGACTTC.

In its sample, this clone was seen many times. The chain carries TRBV27 and TRBJ2-2; TRBD2 matches at 9 bases. The germline gives CDR1 MNHEY, CDR2 SMNVEV (reference sequence). V was pared by 0 bases and J by 7 bases, with 15 bases of the junction left unmatched. The CDR3 length is 19 residues. CDR3: CASSLSGYPAGGPGGELFF. CDR3 DNA sequence: TGTGCCAGCAGTTTATCAGGTTACCCGGCGGGAGGGCCAGGCGGGGAGCTGTTTTTT.

Notes on this clone: The junction does not match germline at one end; this may be a read error. The chain employs TRBV30 and TRBJ1-5; D call uncertain. Per germline, CDR1 GTSNPN and CDR2 SVGIG (reference sequence). The length of the CDR3 is 13 residues. CDR3 amino acids: CAWSVLRDHPQHF. CDR3 bases: TGTGCCTGGAGTGTACTTCGGGATCATCCCCAGCATTTT.

A remark on this clone: One end of the junction is discordant with germline, which a read error may explain. The chain has TRBV7-8 and TRBJ2-2, with 10 bases fitting TRBD2. The CDR3 has 18 amino acids. Germline lookup yields CDR1 SGHVS and CDR2 FQNEAQ. In DNA form, the CDR3 reads TGTGCCAGCAGCCTCAGAAAAGCTAGCGGGAGTTTCACCGGGGACCTGTTTTTT. Its translation: CASSLRKASGSFTGDLFF.

This clone was counted at least ten times. V usage is TRBV2 and J usage is TRBJ2-1; D not certain. The CDR3 extends over 13 amino acids. V lost 7 bases to trimming and J lost 4 bases, with 11 bases between them. Germline CDR1 SNHLY, CDR2 FYNNEI. The CDR3 DNA reads as TGTGCCAGCACCTACGCTATTTACAATGAGCAGTTCTTC. Encoded protein: CASTYAIYNEQFF.

This clone was picked up many times. This rearrangement joins TRBV14 to TRBJ2-7; D gene unclear. V lost 1 base and J 0 bases, leaving 10 bases between the germline ends. The length of the CDR3 is 15 residues. Germline V gives CDR1 SGHDN, CDR2 FVKESK. The DNA for the CDR3 is TGTGCCAGCAGCCAAGGGCCGGCGAGCTCCTACGAGCAGTACTTC. It codes for CASSQGPASSYEQYF.

This clone has at least ten counts. This chain's CDR3 is CARGQGGTNEKLFF. CDR3 coding DNA: TGTGCCAGGGGACAGGGGGGCACTAATGAAAAACTGTTTTTT. This sequence joins TRBV6-1 and TRBJ1-4, with 11 bases lining up with TRBD1. Germline CDR1 is MNHNS and CDR2 is SASEGT. After removal of 9 bases from V and 2 bases from J, the junction contained 2 bases not matched to a gene. The CDR3 sequence is 14 residues long.

There are many counts of this clone. CDR3 bases: TGCAGTGCTCCCGGCGCCCCCTCAGGGGACGAGCAGTACTTC. This codes for CSAPGAPSGDEQYF. J is TRBJ2-7 and V is TRBV20-1; D may be TRBD1 (6 bases). This CDR3 has 14 amino acids. Germline-derived CDR1 and CDR2 are DFQATT and SNEGSKA (reference sequence). With 5 bases removed from V and 5 bases from J, the gap between germline ends came to 19 bases.